Presented here are 27 T cell receptor beta chains from one specimen sequenced in a study of human T cells and chemical hapten exposure. TCRdb called the RACE reads again in MiXCR, with one record for every CDR3 protein. The table has 380,000 or so distinct CDR3 sequences, roughly 4.8% seen once; the top ten hold about 2.2%. Time point here: patch test 1, 2 weeks after DPC sensitization. Stated treatment: therapeutic diphenylcyclopropenone sensitization with weekly scalp DPC. This material consisted of whole blood, taken in connection with sensitization to the hapten diphenylcyclopropenone (DPC). All receptors derive from a woman in her 50s with alopecia areata. Some clones in this sample may be carry-over from other donors' samples.

This clonotype was found a few times. This sequence joins TRBV6-4 and TRBJ2-2; 13 nucleotides line up with TRBD2. Germline trimming cut 5 bases from V and 1 base from J; bases unmatched to any gene: 4. The CDR3 totals 17 residues. Germline CDR1 and CDR2: MRHNA and SNTAGT. CDR3 in amino acids: CASSRLAGGLNTGELFF. The CDR3 region has the DNA TGTGCCAGCAGTCGACTAGCGGGGGGACTGAACACCGGGGAGCTGTTTTTT.

This sequence joins TRBV29-1 and TRBJ2-1; 16 bases agree with TRBD2. Germline V gene data show CDR1 as SQVTM and CDR2 as ANQGSEA. This CDR3 contains 16 residues. The V and J ends lost 4 bases and 8 bases, in that order; junction bases with no gene match: 8. Here the CDR3 DNA reads TGCAGCGTTGCTGGGACTAGCGGGAGGGCCGGCGATGAGCAGTTCTTC. The encoded protein is CSVAGTSGRAGDEQFF.

This clonotype was counted at least ten times. V is TRBV7-2 and J is TRBJ1-5; a possible D gene is TRBD1 (5 bases). Germline lookup yields CDR1 SGHTA and CDR2 FQGNSA. The CDR3 sequence is 13 residues long. Trimming took 6 bases from V and 2 from J, leaving 8 bases between them. The CDR3: CASRPTGNQPQHF. DNA for the CDR3: TGTGCCAGCAGGCCGACAGGCAATCAGCCCCAGCATTTT.

This clonotype appeared a few times. This sequence joins TRBV20-1 and TRBJ2-7; the D gene is possibly TRBD1 (5 bases). The CDR3 consists of 13 residues. Between the trimmed V and J ends, which lost 3 bases and 1 base, there was a span of 10 bases. Germline-derived CDR1 and CDR2 are DFQATT and SNEGSKA (reference sequence). The DNA for the CDR3 is TGCAGTGCTAGTTTAAGACAGTCCTACGAGCAGTACTTC. It is translated as CSASLRQSYEQYF.

Many counts were recorded for this clonotype. This chain joins TRBV12-3 or TRBV12-4 and TRBJ2-3; 9 bases line up with TRBD2. V lost 3 bases and J lost 5; bases outside the gene matches: 6. This CDR3 spans 15 amino acids. The CDR3 loop is CASSFGGGAVDTQYF. CDR3 DNA: TGTGCCAGCAGTTTTGGCGGGGGGGCCGTAGATACGCAGTATTTT.

This sequence joins TRBV7-2 and TRBJ2-7; TRBD1 matches 7 bases. The CDR3 length is 13 residues. Germline V CDR1 and CDR2: SGHTA, FQGNSA. Trimming at V came to 5 bases and at J to 5 bases, leaving 6 bases not matched to a gene. CDR3 amino acids: CASSRTGPNEQYF. CDR3 sequence (DNA): TGTGCCAGCAGCCGGACAGGCCCCAACGAGCAGTACTTC.

This clonotype was picked up many times. The rearrangement links TRBV29-1 to TRBJ1-5; the match to TRBD1 covers 7 bases. The CDR3 is 14 amino acids. Germline V gene lookup returns CDR1 SQVTM and CDR2 ANQGSEA. After removal of 6 bases from V and 0 bases from J, the junction contained 5 bases not matched to a gene. The CDR3 loop reads CSVSGTDSNQPQHF. The CDR3 DNA is TGCAGCGTCAGCGGGACAGATAGCAATCAGCCCCAGCATTTT.

This clonotype showed up just once. The V and J genes are TRBV3-1 and TRBJ1-4; no firm D call. CDR1 LGHDT and CDR2 YNNKEL come from the germline V gene (reference sequence). The CDR3 has 14 amino acids. With 4 bases removed from V and 3 bases from J, the gap between germline ends came to 9 bases. In nucleotides, the CDR3 is TGTGCCAGCAGCCCGGACTGGTCTAATGAAAAACTGTTTTTT. This translates into CASSPDWSNEKLFF.

This clonotype was observed many times. The chain employs TRBV5-1 and TRBJ2-3, with TRBD1 matching over 10 bases. After removal of 6 bases from V and 6 bases from J, the junction contained 4 bases not matched to a gene. CDR1 and CDR2 (germline): SGHRS, YFSETQ. The CDR3 has 13 amino acids. The CDR3 bases are TGCGCCAGCATGGGACAGGGGACGGATACGCAGTATTTT. It codes for CASMGQGTDTQYF.

V usage is TRBV7-2 and J usage is TRBJ2-7; 9 bases match TRBD2. This CDR3 is built from 15 residues. Per the germline V gene, CDR1 is SGHTA and CDR2 is FQGNSA. The trim removed 6 bases at V and 2 bases at J, leaving 8 bases unmatched. CDR3 region: CASSSQLAGPYEQYF. Here the CDR3 DNA reads TGTGCCAGCAGTTCCCAGCTAGCGGGGCCCTACGAGCAGTACTTC. Drawing the rest from reference TRBV7-2 and TRBJ2-7, the complete variable domain is GAGVSQSPSNKVTEKGKDVELRCDPISGHTALYWYRQSLGQGLEFLIYFQGNSAPDKSGLPSDRFSAERTGGSVSTLTIQRTQQEDSAVYLCASSSQLAGPYEQYFGPGTRLTVT.

This clonotype has a count of ten or more. The chain joins TRBV28 to TRBJ1-5; D is possibly TRBD1 (5 bases). Trimming pared 5 bases from V and 2 bases from J, leaving 19 bases between. The CDR3 covers 17 residues. Germline V CDR1 and CDR2: MDHEN, SYDVKM. The CDR3: CASSKGPAGVGNQPQHF. For the CDR3, the DNA is TGTGCCAGCAGTAAGGGCCCCGCGGGGGTCGGCAATCAGCCCCAGCATTTT.

The rearrangement joins TRBV29-1 to TRBJ2-2, with TRBD1 matching 7 bases. Germline-derived CDR1 and CDR2 are SQVTM and ANQGSEA. The junction had 7 bases not matched to a gene; V was cut back by 6 bases and J by 6 bases. The CDR3 sequence is 13 residues long. The CDR3 reads CSVGTGAAGELFF. The CDR3 nucleotides read TGCAGCGTGGGAACAGGGGCGGCCGGGGAGCTGTTTTTT.

This clonotype was picked up many times. This sequence joins TRBV11-2 and TRBJ1-2; D may be TRBD1 (5 bases). V shed 4 bases and J shed 8 bases, with 14 bases lying between them. The CDR3 has 13 residues. Germline V gives CDR1 SGHAT, CDR2 FQNNGV. CDR3: CASSYTGRQGYTF. The DNA of the CDR3 is TGTGCCAGCAGCTACACGGGACGTCAAGGCTACACCTTC.

At least ten counts were recorded for this clonotype. The gene calls are TRBV24-1 and TRBJ2-7, with 10 bases that match TRBD2. The trim removed 3 bases at V and 7 bases at J, leaving 5 bases unmatched. Germline V CDR1 and CDR2: KGHDR, SFDVKD. The CDR3 consists of 14 residues. CDR3: CATSDPWTSGEQYF. Written as DNA, the CDR3 is TGTGCCACCAGTGATCCATGGACTAGCGGAGAGCAGTACTTC.

This clonotype has just a few counts. The chain carries TRBV5-6 and TRBJ2-5; no firm D call. This CDR3 region has 16 residues. Germline loops: CDR1 SGHDT, CDR2 YYEEEE. V lost 4 bases to trimming and J lost 4 bases, with 20 bases between them. The chain's CDR3 is CASSLNRASPIETQYF. CDR3 DNA: TGTGCCAGCAGCCTGAATCGAGCCTCCCCCATAGAGACCCAGTACTTC.

This clonotype was detected many times. This chain uses TRBV3-1 with TRBJ1-4, with TRBD1 matching 8 bases. The V and J ends lost 2 bases and 8 bases, in that order; junction bases with no gene match: 7. The CDR3 contains 15 residues. The germline V gene encodes CDR1 LGHDT and CDR2 YNNKEL (reference sequence). CDR3 nucleotide sequence: TGTGCCAGCAGCCAAAACTTCGGGACAGGCGAAAAACTGTTTTTT. This gives the protein CASSQNFGTGEKLFF.

Many counts were recorded for this clonotype. The chain combines TRBV20-1 with TRBJ1-6, with 7 bases that match TRBD1. The CDR3 spans 15 residues. After removal of 1 base from V and 7 bases from J, the junction contained 7 bases not matched to a gene. Germline V gene sequence: CDR1 DFQATT, CDR2 SNEGSKA (reference sequence). The CDR3 region has the DNA TGCAGTGCTAGAGCACAGGGGAATTACAATTCACCCCTCCACTTT. Protein: CSARAQGNYNSPLHF.

This clonotype occurred many times. The V and J genes are TRBV6-6 and TRBJ2-3, with TRBD2 matching 7 bases. The V and J ends lost 9 bases and 6 bases, in that order; junction bases with no gene match: 15. CDR3 length: 15 residues. The germline CDR1 and CDR2 sequences are MNHNY and SVGAGI (reference sequence). In DNA form, the CDR3 reads TGTGCCAGTACCCTACCGGGGGGTGTTGCTGATACGCAGTATTTT. Translating it yields CASTLPGGVADTQYF.

Many counts were recorded for this clonotype. The rearrangement uses TRBV27 and TRBJ1-1; D remains ambiguous. The CDR3 runs 14 residues. V was shortened by 6 bases and J by 1 base, with 12 bases between the two germline ends. From germline, CDR1 is MNHEY and CDR2 SMNVEV (reference sequence). CDR3 coding DNA: TGTGCCAGCAGACTCGCCAGGAGGAACACTGAAGCTTTCTTT. The encoded protein is CASRLARRNTEAFF.

This clonotype was seen ten or more times. The chain combines TRBV7-3 with TRBJ2-5; tentative D call: TRBD2 (6 bases). Germline V lookup: CDR1 SGHTA, CDR2 FQGTGA. The CDR3 length is 14 residues. The ends were cut back, 3 bases at V and 4 bases at J, with 12 bases in the middle. The CDR3 DNA reads TGTGCCAGCAGCTTCGGGGGAGAGTTAGAGACCCAGTACTTC. It translates to CASSFGGELETQYF.

This clonotype occurred many times. This chain connects TRBV6-2 or TRBV6-3 to TRBJ2-6; D remains ambiguous. In germline, CDR1 is MNHEY, CDR2 SVGEGT. The CDR3 consists of 16 residues. V dropped 0 bases and J dropped 0 bases, with 6 bases sitting between them. CDR3 sequence (DNA): TGTGCCAGCAGTTACTCAAAGGGCTCTGGGGCCAACGTCCTGACTTTC. It is translated as CASSYSKGSGANVLTF.

Points on this clonotype: The DNA is left out, because the CDR3 cannot be placed on it with certainty; the CDR3 is given as TCRdb lists it. The chain links TRBV5-6 to TRBJ1-1; the DNA was not used to check the table's D call, TRBD1. CDR1 is SGHDT and CDR2 is YYEEEE in the germline V gene. Counting both end residues, the CDR3 totals 14 amino acids. CDR3 region: CASSFLWEGAEAFF.

Many counts were recorded for this clonotype. The genes are TRBV7-6 and TRBJ2-1, with D unresolved. The CDR3 extends over 13 amino acids. Deletions cut 3 bases from V and 7 bases from J, with 10 bases between. CDR1 SGHVS and CDR2 FNYEAQ come from the germline V gene. The CDR3 bases are TGTGCCAGCAGCTTTGGGTGGACGAATGAGCAGTTCTTC. It yields the protein CASSFGWTNEQFF.

Ten or more counts support this clonotype. The gene calls are TRBV5-4 and TRBJ2-7, with 7 positions matching TRBD1. The CDR3 loop spans 14 amino acids. Germline CDR1 and CDR2: SGHNT and YYREEE (reference sequence). V gave up 2 bases and J gave up 5 bases; unmatched junction bases: 7. This CDR3 is CASSFGRGRNEQYF. In DNA form, the CDR3 reads TGTGCCAGCAGCTTCGGTAGGGGGCGGAACGAGCAGTACTTC.

This clonotype was counted a few times. The V and J genes are TRBV6-2 or TRBV6-3 and TRBJ2-1, with 8 bases fitting TRBD1. Per the germline V gene, CDR1 is MNHEY and CDR2 is SVGEGT. J lost 8 bases, V lost 0 bases, and 9 bases had no gene match. CDR3 length: 16 residues. CDR3 residues: CASSYSDRENRYEQFF. The CDR3 DNA reads TGTGCCAGCAGTTACTCGGACAGGGAAAATCGATATGAGCAGTTCTTC.

This clonotype was detected ten times or more. V is TRBV6-6 and J is TRBJ1-5, with a weak D call TRBD1 (6 bases). V was clipped by 1 base and J by 2 bases, with 12 bases between them. The germline V gene encodes CDR1 MNHNY and CDR2 SVGAGI (reference sequence). There are 16 residues in the CDR3. This CDR3 is CASSYLGARGNQPQHF. For the CDR3, the DNA is TGTGCCAGCAGTTACTTGGGGGCTAGGGGCAATCAGCCCCAGCATTTT.

This clonotype has at least ten counts. The chain carries TRBV4-3 and TRBJ1-1, with 8 nucleotides matching TRBD1. CDR1 is LGHNA, CDR2 YSLEER, per germline. The CDR3 loop spans 15 amino acids. The V gene end was trimmed by 0 bases and the J gene end by 5 bases; junction bases not matched to a gene: 5. The CDR3 loop is CASSQDGQGATEAFF. The CDR3 nucleotides read TGCGCCAGCAGCCAAGATGGACAGGGTGCAACTGAAGCTTTCTTT.